This TCR beta chain is from a study of blood T cell repertoires in COVID-19. Turning to the study itself: Sample material is recorded as cDNA or gDNA derived from T cells, B-cell-depleted T cells, or PBMCs.

Cohorts were assigned according to the clinical history that participants reported. The authors' processing: Using reference gene primer amplification, nucleated cell counts were estimated. Measured with immunoSEQ multiplex PCR; TCRdb has only the in-frame clones, and not every one. V and J calls plus clone size are reproduced from that table; the DNA served to infer D and trimming. The table has 200,000 to 300,000 clones, around 88% seen once. This receptor was identified in a woman aged 45-59 years who had recovered from COVID-19. The source material was PBMCs or T cells enriched from blood (not recorded which).

CDR3 bases: TGTGCCAGCAGTTTTAGAGGGTACACCTTC. Its translation: CASSFRGYTF. The chain is built from TRBV28 and TRBJ1-2; D ambiguous. V was cut by 3 bases and J by 11 bases, with 7 bases left in between. The CDR3 is 10 amino acids. Germline CDR1 reads MDHEN; CDR2 reads SYDVKM.